A selection of T cell receptor beta chains follows, all from one sample in a study of regulatory T cells in long-lasting Graves disease. One entry per CDR3 protein results from TCRdb running MiXCR on the multiplex PCR reads. The table has about 400,000 distinct CDR3 sequences, over 12% seen once. The same data also contributed to another study, on T cells in Graves' hyperthyroidism and ophthalmopathy.

Source: peripheral blood mononuclear cells (PBMCs), taken at new diagnosis, from a patient treated with antithyroid drugs. These receptors were collected from a woman in her thirties or forties with Graves disease. Each CDR3 is given with its conserved first and last residue. Each record gives: V gene, clone size, D gene, J gene, CDR3 protein, CDR3 DNA. The D gene is left open where the match is weak. Size values are once, few and many counts, or a class for expanded clones, and some rows have none.

V gene: TRBV20-1
clone size: many
D gene: NA
J gene: TRBJ2-6
CDR3 protein: CSAASATGSGANVLTF
CDR3 DNA: TGCAGTGCTGCTAGTGCAACAGGGAGCGGGGCCAACGTCCTGACTTTC

V gene: TRBV24-1
clone size: many
D gene: NA
J gene: TRBJ2-1
CDR3 protein: CATSDLIRNEQFF
CDR3 DNA: TGTGCCACCAGTGATTTAATCCGGAATGAGCAGTTCTTC

V gene: TRBV9
clone size: few
D gene: TRBD1
J gene: TRBJ1-2
CDR3 protein: CASTKGDSRNYGYTF
CDR3 DNA: TGTGCCAGCACTAAAGGGGACAGCAGGAATTATGGCTACACCTTC

V gene: TRBV7-9
clone size: few
D gene: NA
J gene: TRBJ1-1
CDR3 protein: CASSLVWGVGTEAFF
CDR3 DNA: TGTGCCAGCAGCTTAGTTTGGGGAGTAGGCACTGAAGCTTTCTTT

V gene: TRBV15
clone size: few
D gene: TRBD1
J gene: TRBJ2-1
CDR3 protein: CATSRGDRGGNEQFF
CDR3 DNA: TGTGCCACCAGCAGAGGCGACAGGGGTGGCAATGAGCAGTTCTTC

V gene: TRBV28
clone size: NA
D gene: TRBD1
J gene: TRBJ1-2
CDR3 protein: CASIGGNYGYTF
CDR3 DNA: TGTGCCAGCATAGGGGGCAACTATGGCTACACCTTC

V gene: TRBV7-9
clone size: few
D gene: NA
J gene: TRBJ1-5
CDR3 protein: CASSPSNQPQHF
CDR3 DNA: TGTGCCAGCAGCCCCAGCAATCAGCCCCAGCATTTT

V gene: TRBV6-1
clone size: many
D gene: NA
J gene: TRBJ2-6
CDR3 protein: CASSLGAVKSSGANVLTF
CDR3 DNA: TGTGCCAGCAGTCTGGGGGCAGTTAAGTCATCTGGGGCCAACGTCCTGACTTTC

V gene: TRBV27
clone size: many
D gene: TRBD2
J gene: TRBJ2-7
CDR3 protein: CASRAIAGSYEQYF
CDR3 DNA: TGTGCCAGCAGGGCTATAGCGGGATCCTACGAGCAGTACTTC

V gene: TRBV27
clone size: many
D gene: NA
J gene: TRBJ2-3
CDR3 protein: CASSFLSRSILKQDTQYF
CDR3 DNA: TGTGCCAGCAGTTTTTTGAGTAGGTCAATACTCAAGCAAGATACGCAGTATTTT

V gene: TRBV7-9
clone size: many
D gene: TRBD1
J gene: TRBJ2-3
CDR3 protein: CASSLELGQGTDTQYF
CDR3 DNA: TGTGCCAGCAGCTTAGAGCTCGGACAGGGTACAGATACGCAGTATTTT

V gene: TRBV24-1
clone size: NA
D gene: NA
J gene: TRBJ2-2
CDR3 protein: CATSDSSYTGELFF
CDR3 DNA: TGTGCCACCAGTGATTCCTCATACACCGGGGAGCTGTTTTTT

V gene: TRBV6-1
clone size: NA
D gene: NA
J gene: TRBJ1-2
CDR3 protein: CASSLPGNGYTF
CDR3 DNA: TGTGCCAGCAGCCTTCCAGGAAACGGCTACACCTTC

V gene: TRBV11-3
clone size: NA
D gene: TRBD2
J gene: TRBJ2-7
CDR3 protein: CASSLGSGTYDQYF
CDR3 DNA: TGTGCCAGCAGCTTGGGTAGCGGGACCTACGATCAGTACTTC

V gene: TRBV29-1
clone size: NA
D gene: NA
J gene: TRBJ2-1
CDR3 protein: CSVATRGSSYNEQFF
CDR3 DNA: TGCAGCGTCGCCACCCGGGGTAGCTCCTACAATGAGCAGTTCTTC

V gene: TRBV12-5
clone size: many
D gene: TRBD1
J gene: TRBJ2-7
CDR3 protein: CASARTGFDEQYF
CDR3 DNA: TGTGCTAGTGCCCGGACAGGGTTCGACGAGCAGTACTTC

V gene: TRBV29-1
clone size: NA
D gene: TRBD2
J gene: TRBJ2-1
CDR3 protein: CSVDRLAGDEQFF
CDR3 DNA: TGCAGCGTAGATAGGCTAGCGGGAGATGAGCAGTTCTTC

V gene: TRBV7-9
clone size: many
D gene: NA
J gene: TRBJ1-4
CDR3 protein: CASSLSEKLFF
CDR3 DNA: TGTGCCAGCAGCTTATCCGAAAAACTGTTTTTT

V gene: TRBV10-3
clone size: few
D gene: NA
J gene: TRBJ2-1
CDR3 protein: CAISERGAGARGTYNEQFF
CDR3 DNA: TGTGCCATCAGTGAAAGAGGGGCGGGAGCCAGGGGAACATACAATGAGCAGTTCTTC

V gene: TRBV7-2
clone size: NA
D gene: NA
J gene: TRBJ2-7
CDR3 protein: CASAAYYEQYF
CDR3 DNA: TGTGCCAGTGCGGCATACTACGAGCAGTACTTC

V gene: TRBV7-8
clone size: many
D gene: NA
J gene: TRBJ1-6
CDR3 protein: CASSHGSYNSPLHF
CDR3 DNA: TGTGCCAGCAGCCATGGGTCGTATAATTCACCCCTCCACTTT

V gene: TRBV28
clone size: many
D gene: NA
J gene: TRBJ2-4
CDR3 protein: CASSFWDSQTIF
CDR3 DNA: TGTGCCAGCAGTTTCTGGGACTCCCAGACCATCTTC

V gene: TRBV6-1
clone size: many
D gene: NA
J gene: TRBJ2-7
CDR3 protein: CASIQTVGYYEQYF
CDR3 DNA: TGTGCCAGCATCCAGACAGTAGGTTACTACGAGCAGTACTTC

V gene: TRBV20-1
clone size: NA
D gene: NA
J gene: TRBJ2-4
CDR3 protein: CSAVADAKNIQYF
CDR3 DNA: TGCAGTGCCGTAGCTGACGCCAAAAACATTCAGTACTTC

V gene: TRBV11-2
clone size: many
D gene: NA
J gene: TRBJ2-3
CDR3 protein: CASSAWRVTDTQYF
CDR3 DNA: TGTGCCAGCAGCGCCTGGCGGGTCACAGATACGCAGTATTTT

V gene: TRBV11-2
clone size: many
D gene: TRBD2
J gene: TRBJ2-7
CDR3 protein: CASSLTVTSSEQYF
CDR3 DNA: TGTGCCAGCAGCTTAACCGTGACTAGCTCCGAGCAGTACTTC

V gene: TRBV11-3
clone size: many
D gene: TRBD1
J gene: TRBJ2-7
CDR3 protein: CASRARDRAPGEQYF
CDR3 DNA: TGTGCCAGCAGGGCCCGGGACAGGGCTCCGGGGGAGCAGTACTTC

V gene: TRBV28
clone size: many
D gene: NA
J gene: TRBJ2-1
CDR3 protein: CASSRLNEQFF
CDR3 DNA: TGTGCCAGCAGTCGGCTTAATGAGCAGTTCTTC

V gene: TRBV20-1
clone size: many
D gene: TRBD2
J gene: TRBJ2-2
CDR3 protein: CSALAGDTGELFF
CDR3 DNA: TGCAGTGCCTTAGCGGGAGACACCGGGGAGCTGTTTTTT

V gene: TRBV20-1
clone size: many
D gene: TRBD2
J gene: TRBJ2-2
CDR3 protein: CSARGRGREGTGELFF
CDR3 DNA: TGCAGTGCTAGGGGGAGGGGCCGGGAAGGCACCGGGGAGCTGTTTTTT

V gene: TRBV20-1
clone size: NA
D gene: TRBD2
J gene: TRBJ2-3
CDR3 protein: CSAPTSTSGIGDTQYF
CDR3 DNA: TGCAGTGCCCCAACGTCGACTAGCGGGATAGGAGATACGCAGTATTTT

V gene: TRBV30
clone size: NA
D gene: NA
J gene: TRBJ1-5
CDR3 protein: CAWSMHGDQPQHF
CDR3 DNA: TGTGCCTGGAGCATGCATGGGGATCAGCCCCAGCATTTT

V gene: TRBV20-1
clone size: many
D gene: TRBD1
J gene: TRBJ1-6
CDR3 protein: CSATDRVSSPLHF
CDR3 DNA: TGCAGTGCCACGGACAGGGTCAGTTCACCCCTCCACTTT

V gene: TRBV12-3/TRBV12-4
clone size: many
D gene: TRBD1
J gene: TRBJ2-3
CDR3 protein: CASGPTGISTDTQYF
CDR3 DNA: TGTGCCAGTGGCCCGACAGGGATTAGCACAGATACGCAGTATTTT

V gene: TRBV11-2
clone size: NA
D gene: NA
J gene: TRBJ1-6
CDR3 protein: CASSLGTASEF
CDR3 DNA: TGTGCCAGCAGCTTAGGAACGGCGAGCGAATTT

V gene: TRBV20-1
clone size: few
D gene: TRBD2
J gene: TRBJ2-1
CDR3 protein: CSAINPTGLAGRGGQFF
CDR3 DNA: TGCAGTGCTATAAACCCGACGGGACTAGCGGGAAGGGGGGGGCAGTTCTTC

V gene: TRBV12-3/TRBV12-4
clone size: many
D gene: NA
J gene: TRBJ1-4
CDR3 protein: CASSSDLALNEKLFF
CDR3 DNA: TGTGCCAGCAGTTCAGACCTCGCTCTCAATGAAAAACTGTTTTTT

V gene: TRBV28
clone size: many
D gene: TRBD2
J gene: TRBJ2-7
CDR3 protein: CASTQTSSSYEQYF
CDR3 DNA: TGTGCCAGCACCCAGACTAGCAGTTCCTACGAGCAGTACTTC

V gene: TRBV5-1
clone size: few
D gene: NA
J gene: TRBJ2-6
CDR3 protein: CASSLDRGTGANVLTF
CDR3 DNA: TGCGCCAGCAGCTTGGATCGTGGGACTGGGGCCAACGTCCTGACTTTC

V gene: TRBV28
clone size: many
D gene: TRBD1
J gene: TRBJ1-1
CDR3 protein: CASREPGQGPGTEAFF
CDR3 DNA: TGTGCCAGCAGGGAACCGGGACAGGGGCCAGGGACTGAAGCTTTCTTT

V gene: TRBV10-1
clone size: many
D gene: NA
J gene: TRBJ1-1
CDR3 protein: CASSGAMNTEAFF
CDR3 DNA: TGCGCCAGTTCCGGGGCCATGAACACTGAAGCTTTCTTT

V gene: TRBV20-1
clone size: many
D gene: TRBD1
J gene: TRBJ2-7
CDR3 protein: CSARGQVSSYEQYF
CDR3 DNA: TGCAGTGCTAGGGGACAGGTGAGCTCCTACGAGCAGTACTTC

V gene: TRBV27
clone size: many
D gene: TRBD2
J gene: TRBJ2-1
CDR3 protein: CASSLREGYSNEQFF
CDR3 DNA: TGTGCCAGCAGTTTACGGGAGGGTTATAGTAATGAGCAGTTCTTC

V gene: TRBV7-9
clone size: NA
D gene: TRBD2
J gene: TRBJ2-7
CDR3 protein: CASSLVWQGGHEQYF
CDR3 DNA: TGTGCCAGCAGCTTAGTGTGGCAGGGAGGGCACGAGCAGTACTTC